This TCR beta chain was identified in a study of read filtering for tumor transcriptome and immune sequencing (dated by TCRdb to 2020 to 2021). Concerning the study at large: Of the patients in the cohort, 16 to 20 were male and some 15 were female, and their mean age was approximately 70 years, with a range of 47 to 80. Under revised international staging, 8 or 9 patients fell into R-ISS I, 15 or so into R-ISS II and over five into R-ISS III. Whole-transcriptome libraries were prepared with the TruSeq RNA Access Library Prep Kit after DNase treatment. Per sample, about 3.5 to 11 million TCR-region mapped reads were obtained with IR-seq, compared with only about 80 to 1,300 with RNA-seq. Using the same bone marrow samples, the study ran both targeted immune repertoire sequencing and bulk whole-transcriptome sequencing and then compared the TCR repertoires from each method. One main goal was a read-filtering strategy for immune repertoire data, in particular deciding whether clonotypes backed by only one read should be removed.

This clonotype was observed a few times. Its antigen specificity is not known. Base quality data are lacking; no much larger clone is found one base away. Bone marrow was sampled from every patient at the time of active disease. Ficoll-Hypaque density gradient centrifugation was used to isolate the bone marrow mononuclear cells. To remove myeloma plasma cells, the cells were labeled with CD138 magnetic microbeads on a MACS separator, and CD138-negative cells were then collected by negative selection. Purity of the isolated cells was checked by flow cytometry on an Attune NxT using CD138 antibodies. Total RNA was extracted with TRIzol reagent and quantified with a NanoDrop spectrophotometer. Paired RNA-seq and IR-seq were performed on the CD138-negative bone marrow sample of each patient. What the research found in general, with its limitations: Compared with RNA-seq, IR-seq captured clonotypes at much greater depth and more reliably, and a smaller IR-seq throughput was enough to identify most of the shared clonotypes. The correlation between IR-seq and RNA-seq shared clonotype proportions was increased by removal of single-read clonotypes. The sorted CD138-negative fraction was composed of a mixed bone marrow immune population rather than of purified T cells. Single-read clonotypes made up 80% to 85% of clonotypes but only approximately 3.7% of total reads in IR-seq, compared with approximately 75% of clonotypes and around 41% of reads in RNA-seq.

V sheds 0 bases and J sheds 4 bases, leaving 10 bases between their ends. CDR1 and CDR2 (LNHNV, YYDKDF) derive from the germline V gene (reference sequence). The CDR3 contains 14 residues, cysteine and phenylalanine counted. CDR3 DNA only is kept here, 42 bases in frame from base 1. Starting from roughly 440 ng RNA, TCR libraries were constructed with the Immunoverse kit using molecular barcoded adaptors that cover the alpha/delta and beta/gamma chains. TCR library preparation was performed with the same RNA that was used for transcriptome sequencing. TCR libraries were sequenced on an Illumina HiSeq 4000 with 2 x 150 cycles. The source study handled its data this way. With MiXCR, TCR reads were aligned to human V, D, J and C references and assembled into CDR3 clonotypes, with quality filtering and error correction included. The tcR package in R was used for analysis of clonotype counts and gene usage diversity. Raw mapping reads were checked after the RNA-seq reads had been mapped by STAR aligner version 2.5.3a onto the human GRCh37 genome. To test the effect of sequencing depth on detected clonotypes, IR-seq fastq files were randomly downsampled using Seqtk 1.3. In TCRdb, the public reads were trimmed at Q25 with fastp and aligned with MiXCR, with productive beta chains retained. Duplicate CDR3 protein sequences are folded into a single record with the most common DNA and genes. TCRdb, not the authors, supplied the V and J calls. This sample comprises about 62,000 distinct CDR3 sequences, around 20% of them detected only once. The top ten constitute 11% of the sample.

This sequence originates from a donor aged 40 or older with multiple myeloma. Sequencing was performed on a population of CD138-negative cells sorted from bone marrow. The cell subset or site label corresponds to: bone marrow mononuclear cells depleted of CD138+ plasma/myeloma cells by negative magnetic selection. The rearranged chain carries TRBV15 and TRBJ2-7; TRBD2 is perhaps the D gene, given 7 matching bases. At the DNA level, the sequence is TGTGCCACCAGCAGAGATCGGGGGGCATACGAGCAGTACTTC. This gives the protein CATSRDRGAYEQYF.